This T cell receptor beta chain was identified during a study of cytomegalovirus exposure and HLA in healthy donors. On the study more broadly: Assignment to the Caucasian-associated ancestry cluster applied to approximately 80% of the 300 to 500 genotyped donors.

This clone has just a few counts. Its matching antigen is unknown. Study-level points and caveats: The majority of TCR sequences were rare, yet some public TCRs appeared in many donors. According to an earlier analysis, most TCR beta V segments yielded productive rearrangements about 90% or about 30% of the time. The authors excluded some V segments, including TRBV6-2 and TRBV6-3, as indistinguishable.

The germline V gene encodes CDR1 SNHLY and CDR2 FYNNEI. Trimming removed 3 bases at V and 2 bases at J, with 11 bases between. This CDR3 comprises 14 residues. The PCR contained 60 Vbeta and 13 Jbeta primers. This table comes from immunoSEQ multiplex PCR, and its TCRdb copy is limited to in-frame clones, with some not included. The table lists roughly 140,000 clones, around 10% of them singletons, with less than 2% in the top ten. The source is a male donor in good health and CMV-seronegative. This sequence joins TRBV2 and TRBJ2-7; a possible D gene is TRBD1 (6 bases). The sequenced sample was PBMCs. CDR3 amino acids: CASSDQQGTYEQYF. The CDR3 nucleotides read TGTGCCAGCAGTGACCAACAGGGTACCTACGAGCAGTACTTC.